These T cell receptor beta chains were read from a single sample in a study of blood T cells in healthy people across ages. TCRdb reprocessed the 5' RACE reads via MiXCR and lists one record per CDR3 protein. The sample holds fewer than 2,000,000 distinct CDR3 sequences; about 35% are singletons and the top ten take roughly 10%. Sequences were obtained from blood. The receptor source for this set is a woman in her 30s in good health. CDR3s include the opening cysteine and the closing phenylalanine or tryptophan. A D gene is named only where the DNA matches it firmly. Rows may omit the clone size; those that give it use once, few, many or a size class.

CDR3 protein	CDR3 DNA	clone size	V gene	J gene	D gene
CSARVTSRFNYGYTF	TGCAGTGCTAGAGTGACCAGCCGGTTCAACTATGGCTACACCTTC	.	TRBV20-1	TRBJ1-2	.
CASSRWEGPETQYF	TGTGCCAGCAGTAGGTGGGAGGGCCCGGAGACCCAGTACTTC	.	TRBV6-5	TRBJ2-5	TRBD2
CASSKARVYYEQYF	TGTGCCAGCAGCAAGGCCAGGGTCTACTACGAGCAGTACTTC	many	TRBV7-8	TRBJ2-7	.
CASSPSTSGAPYEQYF	TGTGCCAGCAGTCCCTCGACTAGCGGGGCCCCCTACGAGCAGTACTTC	.	TRBV27	TRBJ2-7	TRBD2
CSVYTTRVGETQYF	TGCAGCGTTTACACGACAAGGGTAGGGGAGACCCAGTACTTC	many	TRBV29-1	TRBJ2-5	.
CASSPRVGTSGGTNERFF	TGTGCCAGCAGCCCTCGCGTCGGGACTAGCGGGGGGACGAATGAGCGGTTCTTC	few	TRBV3-1	TRBJ2-1	TRBD2
CASSVEGNGDTQYF	TGTGCCAGCAGCGTAGAAGGGAATGGGGATACGCAGTATTTT	few	TRBV9	TRBJ2-3	.
CAISGGTGYNEQFF	TGTGCCATCAGCGGGGGGACAGGCTACAATGAGCAGTTCTTC	.	TRBV10-3	TRBJ2-1	.
CASSPGLAEQYF	TGTGCCAGCTCACCGGGACTAGCGGAGCAGTACTTC	.	TRBV18	TRBJ2-7	TRBD2
CASGTSLGETQYF	TGTGCCAGCGGGACTTCCCTTGGGGAGACCCAGTACTTC	few	TRBV19	TRBJ2-5	.
CASSVDPDGNSPLHF	TGTGCCAGCAGCGTAGACCCGGACGGGAATTCACCCCTCCACTTT	.	TRBV9	TRBJ1-6	.
CASSPLGLVRDEQFF	TGTGCCAGCAGTCCTCTGGGACTAGTTCGCGATGAGCAGTTCTTC	few	TRBV6-1	TRBJ2-1	TRBD2
CSIKDRAKNIQYF	TGCAGCATCAAAGACAGGGCCAAAAACATTCAGTACTTC	.	TRBV20-1	TRBJ2-4	.
CASSGQGTYQGYTF	TGTGCCAGCAGCGGACAGGGGACCTATCAAGGCTACACCTTC	.	TRBV9	TRBJ1-2	TRBD1
CASSPDRVNEQYF	TGTGCCAGCAGCCCCGACAGGGTCAACGAGCAGTACTTC	.	TRBV14	TRBJ2-7	TRBD1
CASSLVGGTISDEQFF	TGCGCCAGCAGCTTGGTCGGAGGGACGATTTCGGATGAGCAGTTCTTC	.	TRBV5-1	TRBJ2-1	.